A single T cell receptor (beta chain) is shown here with its context. The CDR3 totals 13 residues. Germline V CDR1 and CDR2: SGHDT, YYEEEE. The data are from a study of CD8+ T cells in alopecia areata. After isolation, RNA underwent reverse transcription to generate cDNA as the sequencing template. The repertoire was sequenced with immunoSEQ multiplex PCR; TCRdb's copy has only in-frame clones and lacks some. The sample carries 150,000 to 190,000 clones, 40% to 65% recorded once. The input for sequencing was CD8+ T cells sorted from blood, taken at week 0. This rearrangement joins TRBV5-6 to TRBJ2-5, with unresolved D. The DNA end is a closer match to TRBJ2-7, so the J assignment may be wrong. This clonotype was obtained from a human donor with alopecia areata. CDR3 nucleotides: TGTGCCAGCAGCTTTCCACCATCCTACGAGCAGTACTTC. Protein sequence: CASSFPPSYEQYF.